This T cell receptor (beta chain) was recorded in a study of regulatory T cells in long-lasting Graves disease. General study results and limits: Preferential use of TRBV28, TRBJ1-2 and TRBJ2-5 was seen in persistent disease.

Germline V gene sequence: CDR1 SGDLS, CDR2 YYNGEE. The V and J ends lost 1 base and 2 bases, in that order; junction bases with no gene match: 10. The CDR3 is 17 amino acids. As for time point: newly diagnosed GD, antithyroid drugs for less than 3 months. Extracted RNA from PBMCs served as the source of the TCR library. Building of the TCR beta libraries involved iRepertoire HTBI primers and Arm-PCR of CDR3 regions. MiXCR, applied by TCRdb to the multiplex PCR reads, yields one record per CDR3 protein. The data show about 430,000 distinct CDR3 sequences, approximately 15% seen once. In this sample, this clonotype turned up many times. No antigen is known for it. The same sample was also studied in work on T cells in Graves' hyperthyroidism and ophthalmopathy.

The source is a woman between 40 and 50 years old with Graves disease. The sample here was peripheral blood mononuclear cells (PBMCs), taken at new diagnosis, from a patient treated with antithyroid drugs. V usage is TRBV9 and J usage is TRBJ2-3; 7 bases are a match to TRBD2. CDR3 sequence (DNA): TGTGCCAGCAGCGTAACCGGGAGGACCTTTCCCACAGATACGCAGTATTTT. Protein: CASSVTGRTFPTDTQYF.